This T cell receptor (beta chain) originates from a study of human T cells and chemical hapten exposure. This clonotype was recorded a few times. TCRdb re-called the RACE reads with MiXCR, one entry per CDR3 protein. The data show under 450,000 distinct CDR3 sequences, about 6% seen once. The V gene's germline CDR1 is SEHNR and CDR2 FQNEAQ (reference sequence). The CDR3 spans 13 residues. Trimming took 5 bases from V and 5 from J, leaving 11 bases between them. The time point: patch test 2, 6 weeks after DPC sensitization. The treatment is: therapeutic diphenylcyclopropenone sensitization with weekly scalp DPC.

This chain links TRBV7-9 with TRBJ2-3; the D is unclear. Material: whole blood, obtained in connection with sensitization to the hapten diphenylcyclopropenone (DPC). The sequence was obtained from a woman in her late teens or twenties with alopecia areata. Some clones in this sample may be carry-over from other donors' samples. In DNA, the CDR3 is TGTGCCAGCAGCCCACGACGGGTAGATACGCAGTATTTT. This translates into CASSPRRVDTQYF.